This passage covers 27 T cell receptor beta chains from one sample sequenced in a study of T cell changes during pregnancy in multiple sclerosis. Clones were read by immunoSEQ multiplex PCR, and TCRdb kept only the in-frame ones, dropping some. The data contain about 44,000 clones, roughly 92% of them singletons. The sample here was CD4+ T cells from peripheral blood mononuclear cells, taken in the first trimester of pregnancy. The source is a female donor with multiple sclerosis, enrolled in a pregnancy study.

V and J are TRBV19 and TRBJ2-7, with a tentative D call TRBD2 (5 bases). Trimming cost V 3 bases and J 9 bases, with 15 bases left between them. Germline assignment: CDR1 LNHDA and CDR2 SQIVND (reference sequence). This CDR3 contains 13 residues. The CDR3: CASSIQEGVVQYF. The DNA of the CDR3 is TGTGCCAGTAGTATCCAAGAGGGAGTGGTGCAGTACTTC.

This sequence joins TRBV5-1 and TRBJ2-7, with TRBD1 matching 8 bases. This CDR3 region has 13 residues. The germline CDR1 and CDR2 sequences are SGHRS and YFSETQ. With 4 bases clipped from V and 3 bases from J, the junction kept 3 bases outside the gene matches. The CDR3 loop is CASSPTGGYEQYF. The CDR3, as DNA: TGCGCCAGCAGCCCTACAGGGGGCTACGAGCAGTACTTC. Supplemented by reference TRBV5-1 and TRBJ2-7, the full variable domain reads KAGVTQTPRYLIKTRGQQVTLSCSPISGHRSVSWYQQTPGQGLQFLFEYFSETQRNKGNFPGRFSGRQFSNSRSEMNVSTLELGDSALYLCASSPTGGYEQYFGPGTRLTVT.

CDR3 sequence (DNA): TGTGCCAGCAGTGGGAGACAGGGACGACCTGCAACTAATGAAAAACTGTTTTTT. Residues: CASSGRQGRPATNEKLFF. The rearrangement links TRBV2 to TRBJ1-4; 7 bases map to TRBD1. This CDR3 contains 18 residues. Germline V gene sequence: CDR1 SNHLY, CDR2 FYNNEI. The J segment lost 0 bases and the V segment lost 4 bases, leaving 11 bases of the junction unmatched.

The chain is built from TRBV5-6 and TRBJ2-5; D gene unclear. V lost 4 bases and J 2 bases, leaving 12 bases between the germline ends. CDR1 and CDR2 from the germline V gene are SGHDT and YYEEEE. The CDR3 runs to 14 residues. CDR3 amino acids: CASSGPHRQETQYF. In nucleotides, the CDR3 is TGTGCCAGCAGCGGCCCCCACAGACAAGAGACCCAGTACTTC.

This rearrangement joins TRBV5-1 to TRBJ2-1; 13 bases align to TRBD2. The CDR3 length is 15 residues. The germline V gene has CDR1 SGHRS and CDR2 YFSETQ. The ends lost 3 bases at V and 9 bases at J; junction bases unmatched: 6. The CDR3 DNA reads as TGCGCCAGCAGCTCAGGACTAGCGGGAGCGGTTGAGCAGTTCTTC. Residues: CASSSGLAGAVEQFF.

This sequence joins TRBV2 and TRBJ1-2, with a weak D call TRBD1 (5 bases). V lost 1 base and J lost 2, with 5 bases in between. Per the germline V gene, CDR1 is SNHLY and CDR2 is FYNNEI. The CDR3 length is 13 residues. The CDR3 spells CASSEGQNYGYTF. The CDR3 nucleotides are TGTGCCAGCAGTGAAGGACAGAACTATGGCTACACCTTC.

The V call is TRBV30, the J call TRBJ1-5; maybe TRBD1 (6 bases). Deletions cut 2 bases from V and 6 bases from J, with 17 bases between. Germline-derived CDR1 and CDR2 are GTSNPN and SVGIG (reference sequence). The CDR3 has 15 residues. CDR3 nucleotides: TGTGCCTGGAGTACAGGACAGATTGGTGGTCAGCCCCAGCATTTT. Translation: CAWSTGQIGGQPQHF.

V and J are TRBV19 and TRBJ2-1; the match to TRBD1 covers 9 bases. Germline assignment: CDR1 LNHDA and CDR2 SQIVND (reference sequence). The CDR3 runs 15 residues. With V trimmed by 0 bases and J by 8 bases, 5 bases remained unmatched. The CDR3 coding sequence is TGTGCCAGTAGTATAGAGGACAGGGGTATGTATGAGCAGTTCTTC. It yields the protein CASSIEDRGMYEQFF.

This sequence joins TRBV28 and TRBJ2-7, with 8 bases matching TRBD2. The germline CDR1 and CDR2 sequences are MDHEN and SYDVKM. The junction had 11 bases not matched to a gene; V was cut back by 3 bases and J by 4 bases. This CDR3 comprises 16 residues. The DNA of the CDR3 is TGTGCCAGCAGTTTCAGTCGGCTAGCGGGTCGGTACGAGCAGTACTTC. Amino acid sequence: CASSFSRLAGRYEQYF.

The CDR3: CASSIDPRSSRTNTGELFF. DNA for the CDR3: TGTGCCAGTAGTATAGATCCTCGGAGCAGCCGAACGAACACCGGGGAGCTGTTTTTT. This rearrangement joins TRBV19 to TRBJ2-2; D unresolved. V shed 0 bases and J shed 0 bases, with 17 bases lying between them. Germline V lookup: CDR1 LNHDA, CDR2 SQIVND (reference sequence). This CDR3 has 19 residues.

V is TRBV6-5 and J is TRBJ1-1; D is perhaps TRBD1 (6 bases). The CDR3 contains 14 residues. Germline loops: CDR1 MNHEY, CDR2 SVGAGI. Trimming removed 5 bases from V and 4 bases from J, with 14 bases in between. In nucleotides, the CDR3 is TGTGCCAGCAGTCTGGGACATCGGCGCACTGAAGCTTTCTTT. It yields the protein CASSLGHRRTEAFF.

The chain carries TRBV29-1 and TRBJ2-1; D might be TRBD1 (5 bases). The CDR3 covers 12 residues. Trimming cost V 5 bases and J 8 bases, with 13 bases left between them. Germline V gene lookup returns CDR1 SQVTM and CDR2 ANQGSEA. CDR3 bases: TGCAGCGTTTCACAGGTAAAGGATGAGCAGTTCTTC. Translated, it gives CSVSQVKDEQFF.

The chain combines TRBV6-1 with TRBJ2-7, with TRBD1 identical over 8 bases. V shed 0 bases, J shed 3 bases, and the junction held 7 bases outside the gene matches. The CDR3 loop spans 16 amino acids. The germline V gene has CDR1 MNHNS and CDR2 SASEGT. CDR3 residues: CASSEARQGLIYEQYF. For the CDR3, the DNA is TGTGCCAGCAGTGAAGCCCGACAGGGGCTAATCTACGAGCAGTACTTC.

This chain joins TRBV2 and TRBJ1-5; tentatively, D is TRBD1 (5 bases). V was pared by 4 bases and J by 6 bases, with 16 bases between. The CDR3 consists of 15 residues. In germline, CDR1 is SNHLY, CDR2 FYNNEI. The CDR3 sequence is CASSAAQAHSQPQHF. The CDR3 DNA reads as TGTGCCAGCAGTGCTGCACAGGCCCACAGTCAGCCCCAGCATTTT.

This chain uses TRBV19 with TRBJ2-7, with TRBD2 identical over 9 bases. The CDR3 has 15 amino acids. In germline, CDR1 is LNHDA, CDR2 SQIVND (reference sequence). Trimming removed 5 bases from V and 3 bases from J; junction bases left unmatched: 8. The CDR3 protein is CASSFSGSRSYEQYF. For the CDR3, the DNA is TGTGCCAGTAGTTTTAGCGGGAGCCGCAGCTACGAGCAGTACTTC.

This sequence joins TRBV7-9 and TRBJ2-7; D is possibly TRBD2 (6 bases). The CDR3 has 14 residues. Germline V lookup: CDR1 SEHNR, CDR2 FQNEAQ (reference sequence). V shed 1 base and J shed 0 bases, with 7 bases lying between them. The CDR3 coding sequence is TGTGCCAGCAGCTTAGGGAGGGACTCCTACGAGCAGTACTTC. Translating gives CASSLGRDSYEQYF.

V usage is TRBV28 and J usage is TRBJ2-3; possibly TRBD1 for D (6 bases). This CDR3 spans 15 amino acids. The V end was cut by 4 bases, the J end by 4 bases, with 15 bases between. Germline CDR1 MDHEN, CDR2 SYDVKM. Here the CDR3 reads CASSSIQGVADTQYF. The CDR3 DNA reads as TGTGCCAGCAGTTCGATACAGGGAGTAGCAGATACGCAGTATTTT.

This chain's CDR3 is CASTSLGQANQPQHF. In DNA, the CDR3 is TGTGCCAGCACCTCCCTCGGACAGGCAAATCAGCCCCAGCATTTT. The V gene is TRBV28, the J gene TRBJ1-5, with TRBD1 matching 7 bases. The CDR3 totals 15 residues. Germline CDR1 reads MDHEN; CDR2 reads SYDVKM. The J segment lost 4 bases and the V segment lost 7 bases, leaving 10 bases of the junction unmatched.

The gene calls are TRBV7-9 and TRBJ2-5, with TRBD1 identical over 7 bases. Germline values: CDR1 SEHNR, CDR2 FQNEAQ (reference sequence). CDR3 length equals 12 residues. With V trimmed by 5 bases and J by 4 bases, 1 base remained unmatched. CDR3: CASSRQGETQYF. The CDR3 nucleotides read TGTGCCAGCAGCAGACAGGGAGAGACCCAGTACTTC.

The chain has TRBV2 and TRBJ2-3; TRBD1 agrees at 7 bases. CDR1 SNHLY and CDR2 FYNNEI come from the germline V gene. The CDR3 is 14 residues long. With 9 bases clipped from V and 2 bases from J, the junction kept 8 bases outside the gene matches. DNA of the CDR3: TGTGCCAGTACCCGGGACAGAAACACAGATACGCAGTATTTT. It codes for CASTRDRNTDTQYF.

This sequence joins TRBV6-1 and TRBJ1-1, with D possibly TRBD1 on 6 matching bases. The CDR3 sequence is 14 residues long. The ends were cut back, 11 bases at V and 2 bases at J, with 18 bases in the middle. Germline CDR1 reads MNHNS; CDR2 reads SASEGT. CDR3 nucleotide sequence: TGTGCCTCTAAAGGGGGTTACCTTAACACTGAAGCTTTCTTT. Its translation is CASKGGYLNTEAFF.

V and J are TRBV25-1 and TRBJ2-1; 9 bases are a match to TRBD1. V dropped 6 bases and J dropped 1; count of bases not matched to a gene: 1. Looked up from germline, CDR1 is MGHDK and CDR2 is SYGVNS. The length of the CDR3 is 14 residues. The CDR3 sequence is CASRGQGSYNEQFF. In DNA form, the CDR3 reads TGTGCCAGCAGAGGACAGGGGTCCTACAATGAGCAGTTCTTC.

This clone was counted a single time. The J gene is TRBJ2-7, the V gene TRBV6-5; 8 bases agree with TRBD2. The ends lost 4 bases at V and 4 bases at J; junction bases unmatched: 9. Germline V CDR1 and CDR2: MNHEY, SVGAGI. The CDR3 sequence is 15 residues long. CDR3 in amino acids: CASSSLAGGGYEQYF. In DNA, the CDR3 is TGTGCCAGCAGTTCCCTGGCGGGGGGTGGGTACGAGCAGTACTTC.

The CDR3 region is CASRPGTRVDEQFF. The CDR3 nucleotides are TGTGCCAGCAGGCCCGGGACTAGAGTCGATGAGCAGTTCTTC. The V gene is TRBV28, the J gene TRBJ2-1; 8 bases fit TRBD2. This CDR3 has 14 residues. The germline CDR1 and CDR2 sequences are MDHEN and SYDVKM. The V gene end was trimmed by 6 bases and the J gene end by 8 bases; junction bases not matched to a gene: 9.

This chain joins TRBV2 and TRBJ2-3; TRBD2 might be the D (5 bases). CDR1 and CDR2 from the germline V gene are SNHLY and FYNNEI. The length of the CDR3 is 14 residues. V was clipped by 7 bases and J by 3 bases, with 14 bases between them. The CDR3 region is CASTLAGGTDTQYF. The CDR3 coding sequence is TGTGCCAGCACCCTCGCGGGTGGAACAGATACGCAGTATTTT.

As DNA, the CDR3 is TGTGCCAGCAGCTCTACAGGGTTCCCCTACAATGAGCAGTTCTTC. Its protein product is CASSSTGFPYNEQFF. J is TRBJ2-1 and V is TRBV9; weak D call: TRBD1 (6 bases). This CDR3 has 15 amino acids. V dropped 4 bases and J dropped 2 bases, with 13 bases sitting between them. Germline V CDR1 and CDR2: SGDLS, YYNGEE.

This chain joins TRBV29-1 and TRBJ2-1; the D is unclear. Per the germline V gene, CDR1 is SQVTM and CDR2 is ANQGSEA. This CDR3 contains 15 residues. The V gene lost 4 bases and the J gene lost 0 bases, with 13 bases spanning the gap. CDR3 amino acids: CSVVSTLFSYNEQFF. DNA of the CDR3: TGCAGCGTTGTGAGCACTCTCTTCTCCTACAATGAGCAGTTCTTC.